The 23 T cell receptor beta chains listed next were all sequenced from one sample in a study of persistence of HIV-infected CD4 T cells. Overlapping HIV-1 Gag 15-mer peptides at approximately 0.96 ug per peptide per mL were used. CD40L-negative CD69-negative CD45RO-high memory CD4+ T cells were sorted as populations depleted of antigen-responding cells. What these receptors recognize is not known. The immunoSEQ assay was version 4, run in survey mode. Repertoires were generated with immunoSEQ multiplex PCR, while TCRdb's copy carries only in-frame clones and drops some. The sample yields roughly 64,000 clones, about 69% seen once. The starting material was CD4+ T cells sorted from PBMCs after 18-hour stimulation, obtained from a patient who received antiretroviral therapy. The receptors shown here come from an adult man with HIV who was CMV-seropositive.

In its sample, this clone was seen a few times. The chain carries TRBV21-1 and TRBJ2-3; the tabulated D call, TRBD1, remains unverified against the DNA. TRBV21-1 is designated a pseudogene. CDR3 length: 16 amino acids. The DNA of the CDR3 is TGTGCCAGCAGCAAATTAGGACAGGGGCCCACAGATACGCAGTATTTT. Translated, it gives CASSKLGQGPTDTQYF.

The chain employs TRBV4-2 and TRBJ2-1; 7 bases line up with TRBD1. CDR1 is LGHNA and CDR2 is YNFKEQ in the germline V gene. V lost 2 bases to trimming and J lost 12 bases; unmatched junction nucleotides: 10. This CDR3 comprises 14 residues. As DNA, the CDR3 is TGTGCCAGCAGCCAAAGTGTGACAGGGTCTTTGCAGTTCTTC. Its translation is CASSQSVTGSLQFF.

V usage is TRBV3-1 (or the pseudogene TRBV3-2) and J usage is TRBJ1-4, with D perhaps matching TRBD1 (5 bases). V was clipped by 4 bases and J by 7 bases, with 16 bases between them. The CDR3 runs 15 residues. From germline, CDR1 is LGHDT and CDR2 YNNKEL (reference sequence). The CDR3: CASSLGGTQGEKLFF. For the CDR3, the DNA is TGTGCCAGCAGCCTCGGGGGGACTCAGGGTGAAAAACTGTTTTTT.

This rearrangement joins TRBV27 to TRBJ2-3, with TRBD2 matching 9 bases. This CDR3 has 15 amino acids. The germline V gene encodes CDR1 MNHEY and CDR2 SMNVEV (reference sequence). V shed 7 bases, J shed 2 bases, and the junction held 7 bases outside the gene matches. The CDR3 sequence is CASTRQRGVTDTQYF. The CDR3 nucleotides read TGTGCCAGCACTCGGCAGCGGGGGGTCACAGATACGCAGTATTTT.

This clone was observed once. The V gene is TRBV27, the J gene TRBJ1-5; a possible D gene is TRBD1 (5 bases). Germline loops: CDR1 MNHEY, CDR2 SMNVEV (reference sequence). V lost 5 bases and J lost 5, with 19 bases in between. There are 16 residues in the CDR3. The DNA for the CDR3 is TGTGCCAGCAGTCCCGACAGAGGGGCAAATGATCAGCCCCAGCATTTT. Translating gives CASSPDRGANDQPQHF.

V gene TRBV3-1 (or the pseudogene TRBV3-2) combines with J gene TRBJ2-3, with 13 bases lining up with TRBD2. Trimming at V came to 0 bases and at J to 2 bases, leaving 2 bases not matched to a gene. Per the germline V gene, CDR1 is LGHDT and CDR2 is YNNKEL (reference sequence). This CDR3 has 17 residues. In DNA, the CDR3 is TGTGCCAGCAGCCAAGAGGGACTAGCGGGGCCCACAGATACGCAGTATTTT. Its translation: CASSQEGLAGPTDTQYF.

The CDR3 spells CASSEGGMGGSPLHF. CDR3 nucleotides: TGTGCCAGCAGTGAAGGAGGGATGGGAGGTTCACCCCTCCACTTT. This sequence joins TRBV6-1 and TRBJ1-6; no clear D gene. With 1 base removed from V and 9 bases from J, the gap between germline ends came to 13 bases. CDR1 is MNHNS and CDR2 is SASEGT in the germline V gene. The CDR3 loop spans 15 amino acids.

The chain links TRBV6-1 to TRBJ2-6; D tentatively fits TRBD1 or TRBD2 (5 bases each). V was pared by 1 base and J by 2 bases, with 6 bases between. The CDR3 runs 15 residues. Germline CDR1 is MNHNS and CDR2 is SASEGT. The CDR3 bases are TGTGCCAGCAGTGAAGGAGGGGCTGGGGCCAACGTCCTGACTTTC. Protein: CASSEGGAGANVLTF.

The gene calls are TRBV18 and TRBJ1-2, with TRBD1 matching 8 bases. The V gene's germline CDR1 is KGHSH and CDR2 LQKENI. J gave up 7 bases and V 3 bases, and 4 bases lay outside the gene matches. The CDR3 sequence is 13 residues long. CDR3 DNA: TGTGCCAGCTCACCTCAGGGGGCGCGTGGCTACACCTTC. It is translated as CASSPQGARGYTF.

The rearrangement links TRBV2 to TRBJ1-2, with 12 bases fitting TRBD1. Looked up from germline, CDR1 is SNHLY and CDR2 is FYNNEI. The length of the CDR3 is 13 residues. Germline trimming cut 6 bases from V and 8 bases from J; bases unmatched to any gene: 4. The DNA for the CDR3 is TGTGCCAGCAGGGGACAGGGGGCGGGCGGCTACACCTTC. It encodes CASRGQGAGGYTF.

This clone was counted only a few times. The CDR3 DNA sequence: TGCGCCAGCAGCTTCTGGCAGGCCGAGGGCTACACCTTC. Translation gives CASSFWQAEGYTF. The rearrangement joins TRBV4-1 to TRBJ1-2; D remains unclear. V lost 5 bases and J 8 bases, leaving 15 bases between the germline ends. CDR3 length: 13 amino acids. Germline assignment: CDR1 MGHRA and CDR2 YSYEKL.

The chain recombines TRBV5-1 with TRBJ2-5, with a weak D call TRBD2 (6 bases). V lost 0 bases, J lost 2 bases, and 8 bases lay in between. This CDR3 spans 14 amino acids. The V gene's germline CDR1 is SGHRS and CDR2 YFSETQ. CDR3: CASSLVGGQETQYF. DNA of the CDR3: TGCGCCAGCAGCTTGGTGGGGGGACAAGAGACCCAGTACTTC.

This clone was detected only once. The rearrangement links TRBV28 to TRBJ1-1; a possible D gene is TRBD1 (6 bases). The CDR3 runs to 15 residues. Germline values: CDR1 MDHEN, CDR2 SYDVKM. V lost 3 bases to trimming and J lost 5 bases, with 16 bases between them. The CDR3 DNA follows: TGTGCCAGCAGTTTGGGAAACAGGGCGAGGACTGAAGCTTTCTTT. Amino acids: CASSLGNRARTEAFF.

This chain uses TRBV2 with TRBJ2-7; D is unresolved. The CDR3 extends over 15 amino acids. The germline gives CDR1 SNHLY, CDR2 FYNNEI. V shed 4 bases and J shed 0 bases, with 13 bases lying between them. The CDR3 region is CASSGGRPNSYEQYF. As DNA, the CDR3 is TGTGCCAGCAGTGGAGGCCGTCCGAACTCCTACGAGCAGTACTTC.

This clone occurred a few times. CDR3 bases: TGTGCCAGTAGTGCCCGGGGACAGTCTAATCAGCCCCAGCATTTT. This translates into CASSARGQSNQPQHF. This chain joins TRBV19 and TRBJ1-5; 7 nucleotides line up with TRBD1. Germline assignment: CDR1 LNHDA and CDR2 SQIVND (reference sequence). The CDR3 loop spans 15 amino acids. Losses at the gene ends were 5 bases for V and 4 bases for J; bases not matched to a gene: 8.

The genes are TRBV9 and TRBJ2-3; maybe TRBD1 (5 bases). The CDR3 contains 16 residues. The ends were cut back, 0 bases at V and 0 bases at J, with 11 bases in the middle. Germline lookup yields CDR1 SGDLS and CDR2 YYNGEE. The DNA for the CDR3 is TGTGCCAGCAGCGTAGGGAACAGGATTAGCACAGATACGCAGTATTTT. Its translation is CASSVGNRISTDTQYF.

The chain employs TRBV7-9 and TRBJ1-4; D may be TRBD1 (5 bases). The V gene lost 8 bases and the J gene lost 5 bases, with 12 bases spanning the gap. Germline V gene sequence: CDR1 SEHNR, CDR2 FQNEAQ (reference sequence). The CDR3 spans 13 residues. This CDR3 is CASGGERNEKLFF. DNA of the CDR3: TGTGCCAGCGGAGGGGAGAGAAATGAAAAACTGTTTTTT.

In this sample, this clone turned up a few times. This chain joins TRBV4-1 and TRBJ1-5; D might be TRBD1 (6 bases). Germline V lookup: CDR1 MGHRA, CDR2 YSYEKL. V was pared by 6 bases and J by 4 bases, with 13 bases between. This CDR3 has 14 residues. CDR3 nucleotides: TGCGCCAGCAGTTCACAGGGACTAAATCAGCCCCAGCATTTT. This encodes CASSSQGLNQPQHF.

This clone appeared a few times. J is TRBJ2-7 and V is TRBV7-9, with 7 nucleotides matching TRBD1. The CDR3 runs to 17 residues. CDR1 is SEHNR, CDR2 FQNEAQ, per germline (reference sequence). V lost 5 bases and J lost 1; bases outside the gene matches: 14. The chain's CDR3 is CASSPFLLGGESYEQYF. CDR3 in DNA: TGTGCCAGCAGCCCCTTTCTGTTAGGGGGCGAATCCTACGAGCAGTACTTC.

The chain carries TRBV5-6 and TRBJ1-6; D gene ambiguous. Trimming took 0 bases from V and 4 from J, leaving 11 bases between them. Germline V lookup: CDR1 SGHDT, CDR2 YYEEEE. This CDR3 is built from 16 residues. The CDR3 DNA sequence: TGTGCCAGCAGCTTGGAGCGAGGGTTATATAATTCACCCCTCCACTTT. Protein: CASSLERGLYNSPLHF.

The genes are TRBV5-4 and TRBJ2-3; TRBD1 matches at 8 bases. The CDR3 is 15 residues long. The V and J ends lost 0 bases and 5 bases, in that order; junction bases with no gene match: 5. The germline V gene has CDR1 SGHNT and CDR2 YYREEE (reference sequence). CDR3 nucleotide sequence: TGTGCCAGCAGCTTGGACAGGGGGTCGGGAGATACGCAGTATTTT. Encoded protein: CASSLDRGSGDTQYF.

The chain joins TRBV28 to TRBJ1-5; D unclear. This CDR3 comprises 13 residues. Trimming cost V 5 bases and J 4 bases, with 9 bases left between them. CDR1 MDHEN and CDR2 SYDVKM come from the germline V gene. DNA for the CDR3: TGTGCCAGCAGTCCCTTAGTGAATCAGCCCCAGCATTTT. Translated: CASSPLVNQPQHF.

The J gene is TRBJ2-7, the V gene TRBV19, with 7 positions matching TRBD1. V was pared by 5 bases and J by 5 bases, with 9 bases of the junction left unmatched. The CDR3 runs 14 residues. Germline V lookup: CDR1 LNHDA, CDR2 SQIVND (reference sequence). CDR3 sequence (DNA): TGTGCCAGTAGTCCTCTCGACAGGGAGAACGAGCAGTACTTC. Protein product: CASSPLDRENEQYF. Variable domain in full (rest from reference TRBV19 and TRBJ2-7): DGGITQSPKYLFRKEGQNVTLSCEQNLNHDAMYWYRQDPGQGLRLIYYSQIVNDFQKGDIAEGYSVSREKKESFPLTVTSAQKNPTAFYLCASSPLDRENEQYFGPGTRLTVT.